These 26 T cell receptor beta chains were sequenced from one sample in a study of T cell repertoires in cytomegalovirus infection (dated by TCRdb to 2018 to 2020). Sequenced using an Illumina HiSeq 1500. TCRdb trimmed the raw reads at Q25, called clones with MiXCR and kept productive beta chains. Duplicate CDR3 protein sequences are folded into a single record with the most common DNA and genes. The sample includes some 300,000 distinct CDR3 sequences, with roughly 17% observed a single time. The ten largest clones capture about 12% of the sample. Sequenced sample: PBMCs. Every receptor here comes from a human donor in good health (CMV status not recorded). Some clones in this sample may be carry-over from other donors' samples.

In the case of this clonotype: Since the CDR3 does not end with the conserved phenylalanine or tryptophan, this likely comes from a read error. J is TRBJ1-1 and V is TRBV5-1; 8 bases line up with TRBD1. V trimming: 2 bases; J trimming: 1 base; junction bases outside the gene matches: 13. Germline CDR1 reads SGHRS; CDR2 reads YFSETQ. The CDR3 runs to 18 residues. The CDR3 coding sequence is TGCGCCAGCAGCTTCGACAGGGGTGGATCGGCCGGGAACACTGAAGCTTTCCTT. Translation: CASSFDRGGSAGNTEAFL.

This chain joins TRBV7-9 and TRBJ1-6, with D maybe TRBD1 (6 bases). CDR1 SEHNR and CDR2 FQNEAQ come from the germline V gene (reference sequence). V was cut by 4 bases and J by 5 bases, with 15 bases left in between. The CDR3 has 16 amino acids. The CDR3 region is CASSWEGRGDNSPLHF. Here the CDR3 DNA reads TGTGCCAGCAGCTGGGAGGGCAGGGGCGATAATTCACCCCTCCACTTT.

This clonotype has ten or more counts. The chain carries TRBV6-1 and TRBJ2-7, with a weak D call TRBD2 (5 bases). The CDR3 has 12 amino acids. The V gene's germline CDR1 is MNHNS and CDR2 SASEGT. The V gene lost 5 bases and the J gene lost 2 bases, with 7 bases spanning the gap. CDR3 nucleotide sequence: TGTGCCAGCAGTTCTAGCCCCTACGAGCAGTACTTC. Protein product: CASSSSPYEQYF.

This chain links TRBV2 with TRBJ2-5; D remains ambiguous. Between the trimmed V and J ends, which lost 3 bases and 1 base, there was a span of 9 bases. The CDR3 has 14 amino acids. CDR1 is SNHLY and CDR2 is FYNNEI in the germline V gene. CDR3 in amino acids: CASSELTTQETQYF. The CDR3 region has the DNA TGTGCCAGCAGTGAGTTAACGACCCAAGAGACCCAGTACTTC.

This clonotype has only a few counts. V usage is TRBV11-2 and J usage is TRBJ2-1, with a weak D call TRBD2 (6 bases). This CDR3 is built from 17 residues. V shed 5 bases and J shed 0 bases, with 17 bases lying between them. Germline V gene data show CDR1 as SGHAT and CDR2 as FQNNGV. The CDR3 coding sequence is TGTGCCAGCAGCCCCCTCAAGGCGGGGAGCTCCTACAATGAGCAGTTCTTC. Its protein is CASSPLKAGSSYNEQFF.

This clonotype showed up just a few times. The J gene is TRBJ1-2, the V gene TRBV6-1; D uncertain. CDR3 length equals 13 residues. The V gene lost 2 bases and the J gene lost 5 bases, with 9 bases spanning the gap. In germline, CDR1 is MNHNS, CDR2 SASEGT. The CDR3 coding sequence is TGTGCCAGCAGTGAACCGGTCCCTTATGGCTACACCTTC. Its protein product is CASSEPVPYGYTF.

The V and J genes are TRBV4-2 and TRBJ2-2; D may be TRBD2 (5 bases). The CDR3 extends over 17 amino acids. The germline V gene has CDR1 LGHNA and CDR2 YNFKEQ. The V end was cut by 0 bases, the J end by 5 bases, with 16 bases between. The CDR3 sequence: CASSQDPHSGWTGELFF. CDR3 bases: TGTGCCAGCAGCCAAGATCCTCATTCGGGGTGGACCGGGGAGCTGTTTTTT.

The chain is built from TRBV27 and TRBJ2-7, with 7 bases aligning to TRBD1. The germline V gene encodes CDR1 MNHEY and CDR2 SMNVEV (reference sequence). The CDR3 runs 14 residues. Unmatched junction bases numbered 7, after V lost 0 bases and J lost 8 bases. DNA for the CDR3: TGTGCCAGCAGTTTATCCAGGGGACAGACCAAGCAGTACTTC. Translating it yields CASSLSRGQTKQYF.

As regards this clonotype: A much more abundant neighbour one base away suggests this may be a read error. The chain couples TRBV6-2 or TRBV6-3 to TRBJ2-2, with 9 nucleotides matching TRBD2. Germline V gives CDR1 MNHEY, CDR2 SVGEGT. This CDR3 is built from 17 residues. The CDR3 reads CVSSYPTSGLFTGELFF. The CDR3 coding sequence is TGTGTCAGCAGTTACCCCACTAGCGGGCTCTTCACCGGGGAGCTGTTTTTT.

This clonotype appeared many times. V usage is TRBV28 and J usage is TRBJ1-1, with TRBD1 as a possible D gene (5 bases). The V gene's germline CDR1 is MDHEN and CDR2 SYDVKM. Trimming removed 8 bases at V and 5 bases at J, with 12 bases between. The CDR3 covers 12 residues. The CDR3 nucleotides read TGTGCCAGCGGGGCCGGGGTTACTGAAGCTTTCTTT. Its translation: CASGAGVTEAFF.

In this sample, this clonotype turned up a few times. The chain joins TRBV6-6 to TRBJ2-1; 8 bases align to TRBD1. The germline CDR1 and CDR2 sequences are MNHNY and SVGAGI (reference sequence). The CDR3 consists of 16 residues. V trimming: 5 bases; J trimming: 0 bases; junction bases outside the gene matches: 6. CDR3 nucleotide sequence: TGTGCCAGCAGTAGACTCACAGGGGGCTCCTACAATGAGCAGTTCTTC. The encoded protein is CASSRLTGGSYNEQFF.

There are a few counts of this clonotype. The chain couples TRBV10-3 to TRBJ2-2, with D possibly matching TRBD1 (5 bases). Trimming removed 3 bases from V and 6 bases from J, with 11 bases in between. Germline CDR1 reads ENHRY; CDR2 reads SYGVKD. This CDR3 comprises 14 residues. The CDR3 here is CAISEQDTAGELFF. In DNA form, the CDR3 reads TGTGCCATCAGTGAACAGGACACCGCCGGGGAGCTGTTTTTT.

This clonotype has ten or more counts. This sequence joins TRBV7-6 and TRBJ2-6; tentative D call: TRBD1 (6 bases). Germline V gives CDR1 SGHVS, CDR2 FNYEAQ. CDR3 size: 17 residues. Between the trimmed V and J ends, which lost 4 bases and 0 bases, there was a span of 13 bases. Here the CDR3 reads CASSSRDTLSGANVLTF. The CDR3 bases are TGTGCCAGCAGCTCCCGGGACACCCTCTCTGGGGCCAACGTCCTGACTTTC.

This clonotype showed up just once. This chain uses TRBV14 with TRBJ2-5; 11 bases map to TRBD1. The CDR3 has 15 residues. Germline CDR1 reads SGHDN; CDR2 reads FVKESK. The ends lost 5 bases at V and 3 bases at J; junction bases unmatched: 5. The CDR3 protein is CASSAWDRGKETQYF. As DNA, the CDR3 is TGTGCCAGCAGCGCTTGGGACAGGGGGAAAGAGACCCAGTACTTC.

This clonotype showed up just a few times. The chain is built from TRBV28 and TRBJ1-4; perhaps TRBD1 as D (5 bases). Germline V gene lookup returns CDR1 MDHEN and CDR2 SYDVKM. V dropped 3 bases and J dropped 2 bases, with 19 bases sitting between them. The CDR3 has 18 amino acids. The CDR3 nucleotides are TGTGCCAGCAGTTTGCCGCTCTCCGCCGGGACCACTAATGAAAAACTGTTTTTT. This sequence encodes CASSLPLSAGTTNEKLFF.

This clonotype has just a few counts. J is TRBJ2-7 and V is TRBV20-1; 7 bases are shared with TRBD1. CDR1 is DFQATT, CDR2 SNEGSKA, per germline (reference sequence). With V trimmed by 6 bases and J by 3 bases, 8 bases remained unmatched. The length of the CDR3 is 13 residues. CDR3 protein: CSAEHRGGYEQYF. DNA of the CDR3: TGCAGTGCGGAACACAGGGGCGGCTACGAGCAGTACTTC.

The V gene is TRBV20-1, the J gene TRBJ2-7; D gene unclear. Trimming took off 0 bases at V and 3 bases at J, with 9 bases between the two ends. Germline-derived CDR1 and CDR2 are DFQATT and SNEGSKA (reference sequence). The CDR3 totals 13 residues. CDR3 sequence reads: CSARDPPGYEQYF. DNA for the CDR3: TGCAGTGCTAGAGATCCACCAGGCTACGAGCAGTACTTC.

The chain couples TRBV6-2 or TRBV6-3 to TRBJ2-3; possibly TRBD1 for D (6 bases). The CDR3 is 13 amino acids. With 4 bases removed from V and 6 bases from J, the gap between germline ends came to 11 bases. The V gene's germline CDR1 is MNHEY and CDR2 SVGEGT. This CDR3 is CASSSQGLDTQYF. In nucleotides, the CDR3 is TGTGCCAGCAGTTCACAGGGCCTGGATACGCAGTATTTT.

This clonotype was observed a few times. The chain recombines TRBV12-3 or TRBV12-4 with TRBJ2-2; D is ambiguous. The CDR3 is 12 amino acids. V was trimmed by 6 bases and J by 5 bases, leaving 7 bases between them. In nucleotides, the CDR3 is TGTGCCAGCAGCTTGCTAACCGGGGAGCTGTTTTTT. Its protein is CASSLLTGELFF.

This clonotype was seen at least ten times. The J gene is TRBJ1-5, the V gene TRBV12-3 or TRBV12-4; 8 nucleotides align to TRBD1. The CDR3 totals 14 residues. The ends lost 8 bases at V and 4 bases at J; junction bases unmatched: 7. CDR3 nucleotides: TGTGCCAGCCGAAGACAGGGGTGGAATCAGCCCCAGCATTTT. Protein: CASRRQGWNQPQHF.

This clonotype was observed a handful of times. The chain employs TRBV2 and TRBJ1-2; TRBD1 matches 7 bases. The V gene's germline CDR1 is SNHLY and CDR2 FYNNEI. This CDR3 is built from 14 residues. With V trimmed by 7 bases and J by 6 bases, 11 bases remained unmatched. CDR3 loop: CASTRIRQGNGYTF. DNA of the CDR3: TGTGCCAGCACGCGAATCCGACAGGGAAATGGCTACACCTTC. Full variable domain (outside the CDR3, taken from reference TRBV2 and TRBJ1-2): EPEVTQTPSHQVTQMGQEVILRCVPISNHLYFYWYRQILGQKVEFLVSFYNNEISEKSEIFDDQFSVERPDGSNFTLKIRSTKLEDSAMYFCASTRIRQGNGYTFGSGTRLTVV.

The chain joins TRBV20-1 to TRBJ2-5, with 7 bases that match TRBD2. The CDR3 sequence is 13 residues long. Germline trimming cut 5 bases from V and 4 bases from J; bases unmatched to any gene: 7. Germline CDR1 DFQATT, CDR2 SNEGSKA (reference sequence). Here the CDR3 DNA reads TGCAGTGCTGGGACTACAATGAGAGAGACCCAGTACTTC. Its translation is CSAGTTMRETQYF.

Regarding this clonotype: At one end the junction does not follow the germline gene, possibly because of a read error. This chain uses TRBV6-2 or TRBV6-3 with TRBJ2-5, with 13 bases matching TRBD2. The germline gives CDR1 MNHEY, CDR2 SVGEGT. There are 17 residues in the CDR3. The CDR3 protein is CASGYAGTSGDRVTQYF. The CDR3 DNA is TGTGCCAGCGGTTACGCCGGGACTAGCGGGGATCGGGTGACCCAGTACTTC.

The rearrangement links TRBV20-1 to TRBJ2-5, with TRBD2 matching over 12 bases. The CDR3 is 15 amino acids. Germline V gene sequence: CDR1 DFQATT, CDR2 SNEGSKA (reference sequence). The V and J ends lost 6 bases and 6 bases, in that order; junction bases with no gene match: 11. The CDR3 here is CSAVFLAGGPKTQYF. In DNA form, the CDR3 reads TGCAGTGCCGTCTTTCTAGCGGGGGGGCCAAAGACCCAGTACTTC.

V is TRBV7-8 and J is TRBJ1-1; no clear D gene. The germline gives CDR1 SGHVS, CDR2 FQNEAQ. There are 14 residues in the CDR3. Trimming left V 6 bases short and J 3 bases short, with 14 bases between. The CDR3 region has the DNA TGTGCCAGCAGTCAAGGTATAGGGTACACTGAAGCTTTCTTT. Its protein product is CASSQGIGYTEAFF. Full variable domain (missing parts from reference TRBV7-8 and TRBJ1-1): GAGVSQSPRYKVAKRGQDVALRCDPISGHVSLFWYQQALGQGPEFLTYFQNEAQLDKSGLPSDRFFAERPEGSVSTLKIQRTQQEDSAVYLCASSQGIGYTEAFFGQGTRLTVV.

This chain connects TRBV24-1 to TRBJ2-1, with D hard to call. The germline V gene encodes CDR1 KGHDR and CDR2 SFDVKD. The CDR3 covers 13 residues. Trimming cost V 2 bases and J 9 bases, with 10 bases left between them. CDR3 DNA: TGTGCCACCAGTGATTCTGCCAGTGGTGAGCAGTTCTTC. Translation: CATSDSASGEQFF.